Included here is one T cell receptor beta chain sequence, with context. In the original workflow: For nucleated cells, counts were estimated from reference gene primer amplification. Libraries were prepared by immunoSEQ multiplex PCR; TCRdb keeps only in-frame clonotypes and omits some of them. The V and J calls and clone size were taken over from that table, and D and trimming were inferred from the DNA. The data show about 210,000 clones, about 83% seen once. The CDR3 consists of 19 residues. Germline V CDR1 and CDR2: MNHEY, SMNVEV (reference sequence). V shed 5 bases, J shed 1 base, and the junction held 12 bases outside the gene matches. The entry originates in a study of blood T cell repertoires in COVID-19. Overall study: Spain, Italy and the United States supplied samples that represented acute and convalescent COVID-19.

Sequenced: peripheral blood. The receptor's source is a man aged 60 to 69 who had recovered from COVID-19. The rearrangement joins TRBV27 to TRBJ2-1; 12 bases are a match to TRBD2. The CDR3 region is CASSKRGPGLAGSYNEQFF. In DNA form, the CDR3 reads TGTGCCAGCAGTAAACGGGGGCCGGGACTAGCGGGTTCCTACAATGAGCAGTTCTTC.